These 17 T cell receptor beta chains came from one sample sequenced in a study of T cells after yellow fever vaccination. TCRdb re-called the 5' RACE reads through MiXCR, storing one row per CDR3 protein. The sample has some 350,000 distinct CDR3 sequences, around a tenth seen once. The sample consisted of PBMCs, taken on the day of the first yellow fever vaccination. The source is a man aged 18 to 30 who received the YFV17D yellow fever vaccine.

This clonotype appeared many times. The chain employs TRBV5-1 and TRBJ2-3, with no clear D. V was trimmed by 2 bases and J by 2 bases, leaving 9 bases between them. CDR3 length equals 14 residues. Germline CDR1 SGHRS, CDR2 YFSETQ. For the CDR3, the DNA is TGCGCCAGCAGCTTTTTGGGGAACACAGATACGCAGTATTTT. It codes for CASSFLGNTDTQYF.

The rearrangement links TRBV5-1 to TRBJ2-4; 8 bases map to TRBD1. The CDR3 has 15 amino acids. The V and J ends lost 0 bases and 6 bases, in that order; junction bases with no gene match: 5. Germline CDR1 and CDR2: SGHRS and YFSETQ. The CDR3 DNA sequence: TGCGCCAGCAGCTTGGCGGCAGGGGGCCTAAACATTCAGTACTTC. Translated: CASSLAAGGLNIQYF. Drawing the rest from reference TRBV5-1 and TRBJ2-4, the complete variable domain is KAGVTQTPRYLIKTRGQQVTLSCSPISGHRSVSWYQQTPGQGLQFLFEYFSETQRNKGNFPGRFSGRQFSNSRSEMNVSTLELGDSALYLCASSLAAGGLNIQYFGAGTRLSVL.

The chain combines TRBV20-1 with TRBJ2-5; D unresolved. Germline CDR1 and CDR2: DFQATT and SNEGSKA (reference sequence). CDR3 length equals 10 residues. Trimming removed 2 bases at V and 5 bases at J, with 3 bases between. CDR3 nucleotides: TGCAGTGCTAGACGGGAGACCCAGTACTTC. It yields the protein CSARRETQYF.

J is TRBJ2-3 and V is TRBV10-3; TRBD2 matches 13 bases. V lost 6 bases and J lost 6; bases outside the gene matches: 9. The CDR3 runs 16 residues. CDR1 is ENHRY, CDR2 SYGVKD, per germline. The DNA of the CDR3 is TGTGCCATCAGCGGACTAGCGGGGGCCCTGCCTGATACGCAGTATTTT. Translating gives CAISGLAGALPDTQYF.

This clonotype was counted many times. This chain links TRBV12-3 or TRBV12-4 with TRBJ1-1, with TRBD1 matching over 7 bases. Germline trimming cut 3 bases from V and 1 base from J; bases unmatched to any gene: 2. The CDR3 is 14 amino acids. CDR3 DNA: TGTGCCAGCAGTTTTCGACAGGGGAACACTGAAGCTTTCTTT. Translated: CASSFRQGNTEAFF.

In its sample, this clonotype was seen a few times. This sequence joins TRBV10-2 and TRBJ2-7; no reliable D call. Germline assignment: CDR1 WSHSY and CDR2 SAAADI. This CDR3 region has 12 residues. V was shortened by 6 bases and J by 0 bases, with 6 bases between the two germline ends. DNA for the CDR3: TGCGCCAGCAGAGACAACTCCTACGAGCAGTACTTC. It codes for CASRDNSYEQYF.

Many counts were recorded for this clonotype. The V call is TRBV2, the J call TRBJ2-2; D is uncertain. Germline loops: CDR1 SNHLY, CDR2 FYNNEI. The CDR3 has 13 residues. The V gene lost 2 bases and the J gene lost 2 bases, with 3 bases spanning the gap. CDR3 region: CASSESNTGELFF. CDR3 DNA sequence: TGTGCCAGCAGTGAAAGCAACACCGGGGAGCTGTTTTTT.

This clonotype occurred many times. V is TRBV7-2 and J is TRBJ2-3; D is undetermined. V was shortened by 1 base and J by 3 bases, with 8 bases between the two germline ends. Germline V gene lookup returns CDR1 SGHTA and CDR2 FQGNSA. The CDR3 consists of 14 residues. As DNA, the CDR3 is TGTGCCAGCAGCTTAGGCCTAGGGACAGATACGCAGTATTTT. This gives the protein CASSLGLGTDTQYF.

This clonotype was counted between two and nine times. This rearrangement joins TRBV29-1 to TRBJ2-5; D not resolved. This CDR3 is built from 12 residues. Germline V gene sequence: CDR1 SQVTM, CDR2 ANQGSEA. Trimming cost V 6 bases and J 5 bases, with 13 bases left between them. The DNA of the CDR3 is TGCAGCGTCCCGGCGAGTACCGAGACCCAGTACTTC. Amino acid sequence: CSVPASTETQYF.

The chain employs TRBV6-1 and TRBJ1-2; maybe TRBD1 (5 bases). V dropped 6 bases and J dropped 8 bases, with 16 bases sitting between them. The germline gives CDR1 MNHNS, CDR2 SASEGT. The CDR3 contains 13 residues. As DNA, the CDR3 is TGTGCCAGCAGGGAGGACAATTCGGCCGGCTACACCTTC. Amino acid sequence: CASREDNSAGYTF.

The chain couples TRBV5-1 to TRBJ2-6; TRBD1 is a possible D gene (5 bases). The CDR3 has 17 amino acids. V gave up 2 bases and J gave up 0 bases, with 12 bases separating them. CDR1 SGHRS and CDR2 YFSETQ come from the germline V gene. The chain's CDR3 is CASSLGQGNSGANVLTF. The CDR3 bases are TGCGCCAGCAGCTTAGGCCAGGGAAACTCTGGGGCCAACGTCCTGACTTTC.

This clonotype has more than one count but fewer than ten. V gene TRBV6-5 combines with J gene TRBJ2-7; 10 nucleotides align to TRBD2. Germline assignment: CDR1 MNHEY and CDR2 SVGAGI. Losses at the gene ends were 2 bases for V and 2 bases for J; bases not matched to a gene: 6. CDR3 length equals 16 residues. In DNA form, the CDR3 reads TGTGCCAGCAGTTACGGTAGCGGGGGGTCCACCTACGAGCAGTACGTC. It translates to CASSYGSGGSTYEQYV.

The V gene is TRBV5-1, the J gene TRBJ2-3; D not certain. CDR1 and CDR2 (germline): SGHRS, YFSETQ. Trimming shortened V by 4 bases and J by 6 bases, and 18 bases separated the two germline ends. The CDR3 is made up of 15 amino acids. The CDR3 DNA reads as TGCGCCAGCAGCCTCCAGTTAAATCCACCGGATACGCAGTATTTT. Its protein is CASSLQLNPPDTQYF.

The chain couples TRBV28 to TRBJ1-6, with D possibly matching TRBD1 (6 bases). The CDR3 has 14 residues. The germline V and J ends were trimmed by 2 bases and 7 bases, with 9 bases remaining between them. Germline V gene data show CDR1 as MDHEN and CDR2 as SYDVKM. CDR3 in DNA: TGTGCCAGCAGTTTAACAGGGACCAATTCACCCCTCCACTTT. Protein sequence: CASSLTGTNSPLHF.

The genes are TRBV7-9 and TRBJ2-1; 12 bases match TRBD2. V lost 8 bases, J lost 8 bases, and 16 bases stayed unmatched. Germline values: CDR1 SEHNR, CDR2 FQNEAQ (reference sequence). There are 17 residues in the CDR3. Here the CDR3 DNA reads TGTGCCAGCCGGCGACTAGCGGGGGAACAAGTCGACGATGAGCAGTTCTTC. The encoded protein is CASRRLAGEQVDDEQFF.

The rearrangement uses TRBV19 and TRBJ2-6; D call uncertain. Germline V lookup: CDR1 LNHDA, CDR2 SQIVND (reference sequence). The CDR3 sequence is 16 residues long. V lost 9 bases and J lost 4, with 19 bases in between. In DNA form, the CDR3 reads TGTGCCAGCGGTGTCAGTCGGCCCCAAGGGGCCAACGTCCTGACTTTC. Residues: CASGVSRPQGANVLTF.

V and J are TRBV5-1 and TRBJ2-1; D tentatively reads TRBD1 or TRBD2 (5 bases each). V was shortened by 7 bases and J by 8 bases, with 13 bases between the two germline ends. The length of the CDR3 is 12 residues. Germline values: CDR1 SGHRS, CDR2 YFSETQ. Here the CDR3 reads CASADGDHEQFF. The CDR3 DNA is TGCGCCAGCGCCGACGGGGACCATGAGCAGTTCTTC.